Below, one T cell receptor (beta chain) is given with its context. Its antigen is unidentified. The data belong to a study of graft-versus-host responses after intestinal transplantation. The wider study: Anti-thymocyte globulin induction was given to all recipients, followed by tacrolimus and steroids for roughly three years. Findings and caveats of the study: Some GvH clones appeared in ileal mucosa or blood before recipient bone marrow. High graft-versus-host to host-versus-graft clonal ratios were seen in allografts of patients with graft-donor T cell macrochimerism. Early after transplant, HvG declines were associated with peak levels of circulating GvH clones.

Looked up from germline, CDR1 is MRHNA and CDR2 is SNTAGT. V trimming: 4 bases; J trimming: 4 bases; junction bases outside the gene matches: 0. This CDR3 comprises 13 residues. Clones were read by immunoSEQ multiplex PCR, and TCRdb kept only the in-frame ones, dropping some. This sample has about 43,000 clones; about 95% occur once, and the top ten carry 1.5% to 2%. The TCR comes from a human patient who received an intestinal transplant, so some T cells may come from the graft donor. The V call is TRBV6-4, the J call TRBJ2-2, with 7 bases fitting TRBD2. The sample in question was PBMCs, obtained about 11 months after intestinal transplant. Here the CDR3 DNA reads TGTGCCAGCAGTGGGACTAGCACCGGGGAGCTGTTTTTT. This codes for CASSGTSTGELFF.